Given below is one T cell receptor (beta chain) in context. The record originates from a study of control samples from healthy donors and cancer patients. Germline assignment: CDR1 PRHDT and CDR2 FYEKMQ (reference sequence). The CDR3 covers 12 residues. The V and J ends lost 2 bases and 5 bases respectively, with 7 bases between them. Here immunoSEQ multiplex PCR was the method, and the copy in TCRdb shows in-frame clones only, minus some. The profile covers under 200,000 clones, with approximately 90% appearing a single time and approximately 0.7% taken by the ten largest. This chain joins TRBV13 and TRBJ2-7; D unresolved. Sequencing used blood. The receptor's source is a woman in her thirties in good health. The CDR3 sequence: CASSLLPDEQYF. The CDR3 DNA sequence: TGTGCCAGCAGCTTACTTCCCGACGAGCAGTACTTC.